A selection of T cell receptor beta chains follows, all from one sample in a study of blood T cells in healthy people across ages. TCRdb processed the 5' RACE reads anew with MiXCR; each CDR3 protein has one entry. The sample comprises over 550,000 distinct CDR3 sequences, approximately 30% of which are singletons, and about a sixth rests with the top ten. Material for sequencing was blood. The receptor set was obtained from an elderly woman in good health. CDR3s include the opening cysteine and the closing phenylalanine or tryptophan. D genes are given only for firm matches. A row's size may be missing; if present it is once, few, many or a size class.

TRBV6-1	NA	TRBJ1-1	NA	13	TGTGCCAGCAGTGAAGGCAGCAACACTGAAGCTTTCTTT	CASSEGSNTEAFF
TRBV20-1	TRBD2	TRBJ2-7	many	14	TGCAGTGCTAGGACTAGCGGGGGACCTTACGAGCAGTACTTC	CSARTSGGPYEQYF
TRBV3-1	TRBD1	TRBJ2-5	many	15	TGTGCCAGCAGCCAACTGGGGGGACAGGAAGAGACCCAGTACTTC	CASSQLGGQEETQYF
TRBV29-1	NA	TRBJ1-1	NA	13	TGCAGCGTTGGTGAGGGGATGAACACTGAAGCTTTCTTT	CSVGEGMNTEAFF
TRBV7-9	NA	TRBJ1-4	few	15	TGTGCCAGCAGCTTAGGCGCCCTGGCGGGGGAAAAACTGTTTTTT	CASSLGALAGEKLFF
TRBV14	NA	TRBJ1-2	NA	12	TGTGCCAGCAGCCACAGGGGTTTACGCTACACCTTC	CASSHRGLRYTF
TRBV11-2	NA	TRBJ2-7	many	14	TGTGCCAGCAGCCCCCTGCCGAAGATAGACGAGCAGTACTTC	CASSPLPKIDEQYF
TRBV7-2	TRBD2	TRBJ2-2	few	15	TGTGCCAGCGGTCTGGGGGGGGCGAACACCGGGGAGCTGTTTTTT	CASGLGGANTGELFF
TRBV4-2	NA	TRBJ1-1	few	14	TGTGCCAGCAGCCAAGAGGGCGGGAACACTGAAGCTTTCTTT	CASSQEGGNTEAFF
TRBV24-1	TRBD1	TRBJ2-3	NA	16	TGTGCCACCAGTGACCCGGGGACAGGGGGGGCAGATACGCAGTATTTT	CATSDPGTGGADTQYF
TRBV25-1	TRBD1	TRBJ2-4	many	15	TGTGCCAGCAGTGGTCCCAGGACAGGGGCAAACATTCAGTACTTC	CASSGPRTGANIQYF
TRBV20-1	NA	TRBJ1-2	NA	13	TGCAGTGCCCCGGAAGACAGTTGGGATGACTACACCTTC	CSAPEDSWDDYTF
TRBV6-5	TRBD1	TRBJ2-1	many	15	TGTGCCAGCAGTTACGAGGGGGCGAGTAACAATGAGCAGTTCTTC	CASSYEGASNNEQFF
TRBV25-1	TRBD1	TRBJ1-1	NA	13	TGTGCCAGCAGTGTCACAGGGGCTACTGAAGCTTTCTTT	CASSVTGATEAFF
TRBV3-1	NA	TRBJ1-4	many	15	TGTGCCAGCAGCCAAGGGGCCCGTCCTAATGAAAAACTGTTTTTT	CASSQGARPNEKLFF
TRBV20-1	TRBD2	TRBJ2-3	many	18	TGCAGTGTTTCGGGTGGACTAGCGGGGGGGGGCTCCACAGATACGCAGTATTTT	CSVSGGLAGGGSTDTQYF
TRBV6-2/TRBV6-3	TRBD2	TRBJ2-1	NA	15	TGTGCCAGCAGTTTAGGACTAGTCTCCTGGAATGAGCAGTTCTTC	CASSLGLVSWNEQFF
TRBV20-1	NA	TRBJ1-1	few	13	TGCAGTGCTTTAGGACAAGGTGGCACTGAAGCTTTCTTT	CSALGQGGTEAFF
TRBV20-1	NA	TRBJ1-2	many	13	TGCAGTTTTGAAGGCGGCAGAGAATATGGCTACACCTTC	CSFEGGREYGYTF
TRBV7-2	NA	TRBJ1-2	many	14	TGTGCCAGCAGCCAAAGGGGCACGGAGTATGGCTACACCTTC	CASSQRGTEYGYTF
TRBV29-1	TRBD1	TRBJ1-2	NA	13	TGCAGCGTTGAAGCCAGGGGGCCCTATGGCTACACCTTC	CSVEARGPYGYTF
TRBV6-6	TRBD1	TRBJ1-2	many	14	TGTGCCAGCAGCCCCAGGGGGCCTAGTATGGGCTACACCTTC	CASSPRGPSMGYTF
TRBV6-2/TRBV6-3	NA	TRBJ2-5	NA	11	TGTGCCAGCAGTTACGAAGAGACCCAGGACTTC	CASSYEETQDF
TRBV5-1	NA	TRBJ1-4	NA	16	TGCGCCAGCAGCTTGGGAATGGGCCACTCTAATGAAAAACTGTTTTTT	CASSLGMGHSNEKLFF
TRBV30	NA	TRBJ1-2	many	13	TGTGCCTGGTCTGGGGGAAGGAGCTATGGCTACACCTTC	CAWSGGRSYGYTF
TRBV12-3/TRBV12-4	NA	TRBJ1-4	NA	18	TGTGCCAGCAGACCCCGTCCGGGGGGTACCGCAACTAATGAAAAACGGTTTTTT	CASRPRPGGTATNEKRFF
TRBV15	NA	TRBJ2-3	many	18	TGTGCCACCAGCAGAGATTCCGTGGCAGGGGCGTCGACGGATACGCAGTATTTT	CATSRDSVAGASTDTQYF
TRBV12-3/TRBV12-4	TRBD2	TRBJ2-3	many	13	TGTGCCAGCAGGACGACTAGCGGGGGAACGCAGTATTTT	CASRTTSGGTQYF
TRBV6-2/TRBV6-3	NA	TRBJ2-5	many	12	TGTGCCAGCAGGGACTCCCAAGAGACCCAGTACTTC	CASRDSQETQYF
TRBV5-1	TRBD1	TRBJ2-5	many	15	TGCGCCAGCAGCGGAACCGGGACAGGGGATGAGACCCAGTACTTC	CASSGTGTGDETQYF
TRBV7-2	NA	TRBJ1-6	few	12	TGTGCCAGCAGCTTTGACACTCTCCCCCTCCACTTT	CASSFDTLPLHF
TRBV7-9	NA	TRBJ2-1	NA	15	TGTGCCAGCAGCCCCCCCCCTCGGCTGGGGGAGACCCAGTTCTTC	CASSPPPRLGETQFF
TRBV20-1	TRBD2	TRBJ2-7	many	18	TGCAGTGCTAGATCCTCCGGGACTAGCGGGGGGTCTCCCTACGAGCAGTACTTC	CSARSSGTSGGSPYEQYF
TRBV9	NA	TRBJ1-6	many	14	TGTGCCAGCAGCGCAAAGGGGGTCAATTCACCCCTCCACTTT	CASSAKGVNSPLHF
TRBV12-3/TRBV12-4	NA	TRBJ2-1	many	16	TGTGCCAGCAGTTTAGTGTCTCTTCGCTACCCCGGAGAGCAGTTCTTC	CASSLVSLRYPGEQFF
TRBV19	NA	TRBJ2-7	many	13	TGTGCCAGTAGTTCCACAGGGGGGGGCGAGCAGTACTTC	CASSSTGGGEQYF
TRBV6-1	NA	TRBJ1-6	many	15	TGTGCCAGCAGTGATCTCCCCGGGGAGTATTCACCCCTCCACTTT	CASSDLPGEYSPLHF
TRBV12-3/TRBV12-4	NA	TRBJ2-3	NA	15	TGTGCCAGCAGGGTCGATCGGGGGGCCGTAGATGCGCAGTATTTT	CASRVDRGAVDAQYF
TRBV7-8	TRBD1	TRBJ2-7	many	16	TGTGCCAGCAGCTTATTTCGAGGGACAGGGTCCTACGAGCAGTACTTC	CASSLFRGTGSYEQYF
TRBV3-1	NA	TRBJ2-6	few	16	TGTGCCAGCAGCCACCAGGGAGGTTCTGGGGCCAACGTCCTGACTTTC	CASSHQGGSGANVLTF
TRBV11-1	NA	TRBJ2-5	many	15	TGTGCCAGCAGCCTCCACGGCCTCTCCGAGGAGACCCAGTACTTC	CASSLHGLSEETQYF